A selection of T cell receptor beta chains follows, all from one sample in a study of shared clonotypes between healthy human individuals. Assay: immunoSEQ multiplex PCR; the TCRdb copy retains only in-frame clones and omits some. The data show fewer than 1.6 million clones, approximately 98.5% seen once. Sequencing input: naive CD4+ T cells sorted from blood. The origin of the receptors is a young man in good health. The CDR3 runs from the conserved cysteine through the conserved F or W.

v_gene,CDR3aa
TRBV19,CASQMGQLNTGELFF
TRBV29-1,CSVEGGEETQYF
TRBV10-1,CASSDGDPAANIQYF
TRBV30,CAWSGRGYEQYF
TRBV19,CASSNKDRPNQPQHF
TRBV10-3,CAISEAQGAGEQFF
TRBV10-2,CASSDAQYTGELFF
TRBV6-5,CASSYSLQETQYF
TRBV13,CASSLGWSASGELFF
TRBV7-7,CASSLDGGTQYF
TRBV5-4,CASSFSRASSYNEQFF
TRBV29-1,CSVGGQGTYGYTF
TRBV5-6,CASSFRTTYYGYTF
TRBV9,CASSAGPGGYQETQYF
TRBV6-1,CASSRVQDSEAFF